This T cell receptor (beta chain) was found in a study of T-cell memory formation after mild COVID-19. Study context: Largely, TCR clusters stayed within a single donor. Study conclusions and caveats: Pre-infection memory showed some responding clones, and this suggested that cross-reactive memory joined. Second-wave clones with a day 37 peak had unconfirmed SARS-CoV-2 specificity.

The V gene's germline CDR1 is SEHNR and CDR2 FQNEAQ (reference sequence). The trim removed 5 bases at V and 6 bases at J, leaving 6 bases unmatched. The CDR3 is 16 residues long. One entry per CDR3 protein results from TCRdb running MiXCR on the 5' RACE reads. The sample records about 390,000 distinct CDR3 sequences, about 16% being singletons. This clonotype was seen more than once but under ten times. Its antigen is still unknown. This clonotype was sampled from a man between 18 and 29 years old who had mild COVID-19 (a few samples of this study predate the infection). Cell type and time point are not known. Sequencing was carried out using PBMCs or a T cell subset sorted from them (not recorded which). This chain connects TRBV7-9 to TRBJ2-3; TRBD2 matches at 15 bases. For the CDR3, the DNA is TGTGCCAGCAGCCAGGGACTAGCGGGGGGAGGCGATACGCAGTATTTT. It specifies CASSQGLAGGGDTQYF.